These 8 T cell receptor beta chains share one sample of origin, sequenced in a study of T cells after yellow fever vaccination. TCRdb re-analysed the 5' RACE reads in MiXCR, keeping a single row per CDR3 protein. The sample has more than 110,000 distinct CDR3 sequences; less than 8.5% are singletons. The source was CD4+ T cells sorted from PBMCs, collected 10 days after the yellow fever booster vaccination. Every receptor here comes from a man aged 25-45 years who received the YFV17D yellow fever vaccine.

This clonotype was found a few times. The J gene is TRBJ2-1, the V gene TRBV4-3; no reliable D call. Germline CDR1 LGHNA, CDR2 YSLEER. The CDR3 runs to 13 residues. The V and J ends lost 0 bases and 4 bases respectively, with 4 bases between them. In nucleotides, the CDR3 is TGCGCCAGCAGCCAAGACGATTACAATGAGCAGTTCTTC. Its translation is CASSQDDYNEQFF.

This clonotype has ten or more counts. The CDR3 protein is CASSASVAPDTQYF. For the CDR3, the DNA is TGTGCCAGCAGCGCCAGCGTTGCTCCAGATACGCAGTATTTT. The rearrangement links TRBV3-1 to TRBJ2-3, with D uncertain. V was trimmed by 5 bases and J by 4 bases, leaving 13 bases between them. Germline V gene data show CDR1 as LGHDT and CDR2 as YNNKEL (reference sequence). The CDR3 extends over 14 amino acids.

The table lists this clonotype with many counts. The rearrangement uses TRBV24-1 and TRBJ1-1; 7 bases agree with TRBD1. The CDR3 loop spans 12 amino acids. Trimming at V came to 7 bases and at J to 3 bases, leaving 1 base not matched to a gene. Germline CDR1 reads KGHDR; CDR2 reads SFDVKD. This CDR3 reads CATSQGDTEAFF. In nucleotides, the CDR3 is TGTGCCACCAGCCAGGGGGACACTGAAGCTTTCTTT.

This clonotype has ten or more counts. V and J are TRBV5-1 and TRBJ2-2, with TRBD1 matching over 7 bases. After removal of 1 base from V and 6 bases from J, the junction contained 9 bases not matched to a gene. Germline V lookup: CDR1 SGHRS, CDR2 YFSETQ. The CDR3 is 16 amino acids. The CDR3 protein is CASSLLGQARPGELFF. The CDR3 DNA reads TGCGCCAGCAGCTTGTTAGGACAGGCTCGGCCCGGGGAGCTGTTTTTT.

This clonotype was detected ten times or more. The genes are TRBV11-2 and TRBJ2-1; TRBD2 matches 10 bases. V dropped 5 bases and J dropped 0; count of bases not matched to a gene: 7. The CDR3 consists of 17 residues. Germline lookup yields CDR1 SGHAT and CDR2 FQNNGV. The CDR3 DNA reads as TGTGCCAGCAGCCCCAGGACTAGCGGCCTCTCCTACAATGAGCAGTTCTTC. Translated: CASSPRTSGLSYNEQFF. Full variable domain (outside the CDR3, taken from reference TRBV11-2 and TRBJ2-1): EAGVAQSPRYKIIEKRQSVAFWCNPISGHATLYWYQQILGQGPKLLIQFQNNGVVDDSQLPKDRFSAERLKGVDSTLKIQPAKLEDSAVYLCASSPRTSGLSYNEQFFGPGTRLTVL.

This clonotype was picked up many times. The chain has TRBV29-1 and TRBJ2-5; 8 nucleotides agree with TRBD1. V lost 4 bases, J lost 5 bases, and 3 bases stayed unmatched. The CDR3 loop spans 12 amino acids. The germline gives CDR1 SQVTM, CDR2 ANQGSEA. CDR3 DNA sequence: TGCAGCGTTGCAGGGGGCGGTGAGACCCAGTACTTC. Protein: CSVAGGGETQYF.

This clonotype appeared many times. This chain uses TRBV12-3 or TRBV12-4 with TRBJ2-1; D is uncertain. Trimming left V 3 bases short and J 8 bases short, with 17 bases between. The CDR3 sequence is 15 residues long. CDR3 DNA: TGTGCCAGCAGTTTTGTTAGCTCACCGCGGTATGAGCAGTTCTTC. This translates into CASSFVSSPRYEQFF.

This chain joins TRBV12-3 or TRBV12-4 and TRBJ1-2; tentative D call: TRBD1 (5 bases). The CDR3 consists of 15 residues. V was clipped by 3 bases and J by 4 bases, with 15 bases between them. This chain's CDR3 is CASSLGRVGIYGYTF. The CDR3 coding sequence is TGTGCCAGCAGTTTGGGGCGCGTTGGGATCTATGGCTACACCTTC.